This T cell receptor (beta chain) was obtained from a study of blood T cell repertoires in COVID-19. Study overall: The analysed material was cDNA or gDNA that came from T cells, B-cell-depleted T cells, or PBMCs.

CDR3 length: 16 amino acids. Germline CDR1 is KGHSH and CDR2 is LQKENI. V dropped 5 bases and J dropped 2; count of bases not matched to a gene: 4. Original methodology: Estimates of nucleated cell counts were drawn from the amplification of reference gene primers. The method was immunoSEQ multiplex PCR; TCRdb's version includes in-frame clones alone and lacks a portion of them. The DNA was the basis for D and trimming; V, J and clone size are from that table. Of tens of thousands of clones listed, around 83% are singletons. The sequence derives from a human donor in a cohort sampled during active COVID-19. The chain employs TRBV18 and TRBJ2-2; 11 bases are shared with TRBD2. The sequencing input was peripheral blood. CDR3 DNA: TGTGCCAGCTCATCCCTAGCGGGGGGAAACACCGGGGAGCTGTTTTTT. Translation: CASSSLAGGNTGELFF.